This record concerns one T cell receptor beta chain sequence. Generated by immunoSEQ multiplex PCR, the TCRdb table keeps only in-frame clones and is missing some. The sample yields roughly 54,000 clones, about three fifths seen once. This sample was taken from a study of cytotoxic CD8 clonotypes in ibrutinib-treated CLL. Whole-study context: Response samples followed a median roughly 13 months of treatment, range 6 to 36.

Trimming pared 3 bases from V and 0 bases from J, leaving 12 bases between. Germline CDR1 reads ENHRY; CDR2 reads SYGVKD. The CDR3 consists of 16 residues. The V and J genes are TRBV10-3 and TRBJ1-3, with D unclear. The receptor was isolated from a human donor with chronic lymphocytic leukemia. Sample: PBMCs, taken after 24 months of ibrutinib treatment. This chain's CDR3 is CAISDKSGSSGNTIYF. CDR3 sequence (DNA): TGTGCCATCAGTGATAAGTCGGGCAGCTCTGGAAACACCATATATTTT.